The 18 T cell receptor beta chains below all came from one sample that was sequenced in a study of spatial heterogeneity in lung cancer. Time point noted: blood at routine non-recurrence follow-up after resection. One entry per CDR3 protein, called by TCRdb with MiXCR from the 5' RACE reads. The data contain about 10,000 distinct CDR3 sequences, around 23% of them singletons. The sample was PBMCs, taken at follow-up. These TCRs come from a female donor with early-stage non-small cell lung cancer.

The chain combines TRBV7-2 with TRBJ2-7, with TRBD1 matching 7 bases. The CDR3 is 14 residues long. Germline V gene data show CDR1 as SGHTA and CDR2 as FQGNSA. The V segment lost 2 bases and the J segment 2 bases; nucleotides outside the gene matches: 3. CDR3 amino acids: CASSLLGGPYEQYF. The CDR3 DNA reads as TGTGCCAGCAGCTTACTAGGGGGCCCCTACGAGCAGTACTTC.

This chain connects TRBV28 to TRBJ2-7, with a weak D call TRBD2 (5 bases). V lost 2 bases to trimming and J lost 6 bases, with 20 bases between them. Germline CDR1 reads MDHEN; CDR2 reads SYDVKM. There are 16 residues in the CDR3. This chain's CDR3 is CASSLLEGTLLSEQYF. CDR3 sequence (DNA): TGTGCCAGCAGTTTACTCGAGGGTACCCTTCTAAGCGAGCAGTACTTC.

This clonotype occurred a few times. The chain carries TRBV2 and TRBJ2-1; perhaps D is TRBD1 or TRBD2 (6 bases each). Germline V gene sequence: CDR1 SNHLY, CDR2 FYNNEI. The CDR3 spans 15 residues. Trimming cost V 7 bases and J 0 bases, with 13 bases left between them. In DNA form, the CDR3 reads TGTGCCAGCAACCTAAGGGGGGCCTCCTACAATGAGCAGTTCTTC. This encodes CASNLRGASYNEQFF.

The chain is built from TRBV7-2 and TRBJ1-6, with D possibly being TRBD1 (6 bases). Germline lookup yields CDR1 SGHTA and CDR2 FQGNSA. The length of the CDR3 is 14 residues. Trimming took off 4 bases at V and 9 bases at J, with 13 bases between the two ends. The CDR3 sequence is CASSSGTTVSPLHF. The CDR3 DNA reads as TGTGCCAGCAGCTCCGGGACAACGGTTTCACCCCTCCACTTT.

This clonotype has more than one count but fewer than ten. This chain uses TRBV29-1 with TRBJ1-1, with 9 bases fitting TRBD1. This CDR3 has 13 residues. The V segment lost 6 bases and the J segment 2 bases; nucleotides outside the gene matches: 4. Germline V lookup: CDR1 SQVTM, CDR2 ANQGSEA. The CDR3 region has the DNA TGCAGCGTCACGACAGGGGGTAACACTGAAGCTTTCTTT. Its translation is CSVTTGGNTEAFF.

This clonotype was detected only a few times. The rearrangement links TRBV20-1 to TRBJ1-5; a possible D gene is TRBD1 (5 bases). CDR1 is DFQATT and CDR2 is SNEGSKA in the germline V gene (reference sequence). Trimming took 6 bases from V and 7 from J, leaving 16 bases between them. This CDR3 is built from 13 residues. The CDR3 here is CSAEAGPPQPQHF. DNA for the CDR3: TGCAGTGCGGAGGCGGGACCACCACAGCCCCAGCATTTT.

The J gene is TRBJ1-2, the V gene TRBV9; TRBD1 aligns across 7 bases. The CDR3 has 15 residues. Losses at the gene ends were 3 bases for V and 4 bases for J; bases not matched to a gene: 9. Germline assignment: CDR1 SGDLS and CDR2 YYNGEE. The CDR3 DNA is TGTGCCAGCAGCGCCGCCCCCGGGGACAGCTATGGCTACACCTTC. Translation: CASSAAPGDSYGYTF. The full variable domain, rest sourced from reference TRBV9 and TRBJ1-2, is DSGVTQTPKHLITATGQRVTLRCSPRSGDLSVYWYQQSLDQGLQFLIQYYNGEERAKGNILERFSAQQFPDLHSELNLSSLELGDSALYFCASSAAPGDSYGYTFGSGTRLTVV.

In this sample, this clonotype turned up a few times. The gene calls are TRBV7-2 and TRBJ2-3, with D possibly matching TRBD2 (5 bases). Germline CDR1 and CDR2: SGHTA and FQGNSA. Trimming shortened V by 3 bases and J by 0 bases, and 7 bases separated the two germline ends. The CDR3 contains 14 residues. The CDR3 loop is CASSLRGSTDTQYF. In DNA form, the CDR3 reads TGTGCCAGCAGCTTGAGAGGGAGCACAGATACGCAGTATTTT.

The V and J genes are TRBV20-1 and TRBJ1-2; possible D gene TRBD1, 6 bases. The V end lost 5 bases, the J end lost 4 bases, and 11 bases lay between the germline ends. CDR3 length: 12 residues. CDR1 is DFQATT and CDR2 is SNEGSKA in the germline V gene (reference sequence). CDR3 in DNA: TGCAGTGCTGGACAGCTGGGCTATGGCTACACCTTC. Translating it yields CSAGQLGYGYTF.

This clonotype was seen once. This chain links TRBV19 with TRBJ2-2, with D possibly being TRBD1 (5 bases). The CDR3 length is 15 residues. Looked up from germline, CDR1 is LNHDA and CDR2 is SQIVND (reference sequence). V was trimmed by 3 bases and J by 5 bases, leaving 13 bases between them. Written as DNA, the CDR3 is TGTGCCAGTAGTATCCCCCCAAAGGGGACCGGGGAGCTGTTTTTT. Its translation is CASSIPPKGTGELFF.

The CDR3 region has the DNA TGTGCCAGCAGCTTGGCCGGGGCCGTAAGCACAGATACGCAGTATTTT. Translation gives CASSLAGAVSTDTQYF. The chain recombines TRBV5-6 with TRBJ2-3; tentatively, D is TRBD1 or TRBD2 (5 bases each). Per the germline V gene, CDR1 is SGHDT and CDR2 is YYEEEE. The CDR3 is 16 amino acids. V lost 0 bases to trimming and J lost 0 bases, with 11 bases between them.

By share, this clonotype counts as medium-sized. V is TRBV9 and J is TRBJ2-7; TRBD1 matches 8 bases. V was pared by 4 bases and J by 0 bases, with 6 bases of the junction left unmatched. Germline assignment: CDR1 SGDLS and CDR2 YYNGEE. This CDR3 is built from 15 residues. In DNA form, the CDR3 reads TGTGCCAGCAGCCTCCGGACAGGGACCTCCTACGAGCAGTACTTC. Amino acids: CASSLRTGTSYEQYF.

By share, this clonotype counts as medium-sized. V and J are TRBV5-1 and TRBJ2-2; unclear D gene. Germline CDR1 SGHRS, CDR2 YFSETQ. The V gene lost 3 bases and the J gene lost 7 bases, with 7 bases spanning the gap. The CDR3 length is 12 residues. CDR3 amino acids: CASSYPGGELFF. The DNA of the CDR3 is TGCGCCAGCAGCTACCCCGGCGGGGAGCTGTTTTTT.

Notes on this clonotype: Compared with germline, one end of the junction differs, possibly owing to a read error. J is TRBJ2-7 and V is TRBV6-2 or TRBV6-3; 10 nucleotides match TRBD2. The CDR3 has 14 residues. The germline gives CDR1 MNHEY, CDR2 SVGEGT. The CDR3 is CANSPSGSLYEQYF. In nucleotides, the CDR3 is TGTGCCAACAGTCCTAGCGGGAGTCTCTACGAGCAGTACTTC.

This clonotype was picked up a small number of times. This sequence joins TRBV20-1 and TRBJ2-1, with TRBD2 identical over 12 bases. The CDR3 runs 15 residues. Germline CDR1 is DFQATT and CDR2 is SNEGSKA (reference sequence). V lost 3 bases, J lost 8 bases, and 8 bases stayed unmatched. CDR3 sequence: CSARELAGGYYEQFF. The CDR3 DNA follows: TGCAGTGCTAGGGAACTAGCGGGAGGATACTATGAGCAGTTCTTC.

The chain is built from TRBV12-3 or TRBV12-4 and TRBJ1-2; D not certain. The CDR3 spans 12 residues. The ends were cut back, 8 bases at V and 4 bases at J, with 11 bases in the middle. CDR3 in amino acids: CASGRLGYGYTF. The CDR3 region has the DNA TGTGCCAGCGGCAGATTGGGCTATGGCTACACCTTC.

This clonotype is classed as medium-sized (0.01 to 0.1%). Germline and junction disagree at one end, which may indicate a read error. V gene TRBV5-5 combines with J gene TRBJ1-5, with a possible D match to TRBD1 (5 bases). Per the germline V gene, CDR1 is SGHKS and CDR2 is YYEKEE (reference sequence). This CDR3 has 13 amino acids. CDR3 nucleotide sequence: TGTGCCAGCAGCGGCGACAGCAGTCAGCCCCAGCATTTT. Translated, it gives CASSGDSSQPQHF.

This chain links TRBV7-2 with TRBJ2-7, with D unclear. Deletions cut 1 base from V and 3 bases from J, with 10 bases between. CDR3 length: 14 residues. Germline V CDR1 and CDR2: SGHTA, FQGNSA. The CDR3 region has the DNA TGTGCCAGCAGCTTAGGAGGCCCCCTCTACGAGCAGTACTTC. It is translated as CASSLGGPLYEQYF.